These 10 T cell receptor beta chains were all obtained from the same sample, sequenced in a study of cytomegalovirus exposure and HLA in healthy donors. The study ran its PCR with 60 Vbeta and 13 Jbeta primers. Method: immunoSEQ multiplex PCR; TCRdb's copy keeps in-frame clones and lacks some. The data show around 100,000 clones, 60% to 85% seen once. Sequencing used PBMCs. Receptors were obtained from a female donor in good health and CMV-seropositive.

The chain uses TRBV5-5 and TRBJ1-1; TRBD1 matches at 12 bases. V lost 4 bases, J lost 0 bases, and 10 bases stayed unmatched. The CDR3 has 18 amino acids. Germline V gives CDR1 SGHKS, CDR2 YYEKEE (reference sequence). This CDR3 is CASSPLGQGAPLNTEAFF. In nucleotides, the CDR3 is TGTGCCAGCAGCCCGTTGGGACAGGGGGCACCTTTGAACACTGAAGCTTTCTTT.

CDR3 DNA sequence: TGTGCCAGCAGTTATTCTACCTACGAGCAGTACTTC. Its protein is CASSYSTYEQYF. This rearrangement joins TRBV5-8 to TRBJ2-7; D is undetermined. Trimming took off 5 bases at V and 2 bases at J, with 8 bases between the two ends. This CDR3 is built from 12 residues. Germline V gene sequence: CDR1 SGHTS, CDR2 YDEGEE. Using reference TRBV5-8 and TRBJ2-7 for the parts outside the CDR3, the full variable domain is EAGVTQSPTHLIKTRGQQATLRCSPISGHTSVYWYQQALGLGLQFLLWYDEGEERNRGNFPPRFSGRQFPNYSSELNVNALELEDSALYLCASSYSTYEQYFGPGTRLTVT.

This clone came up a few times. This chain joins TRBV6-6 and TRBJ2-5; 11 nucleotides align to TRBD2. V lost 2 bases to trimming and J lost 1 base; unmatched junction nucleotides: 3. Germline CDR1 is MNHNY and CDR2 is SVGAGI (reference sequence). This CDR3 is built from 16 residues. The CDR3 DNA reads as TGTGCCAGCAGTTACGGACTAGCGGGCCTCCAAGAGACCCAGTACTTC. It specifies CASSYGLAGLQETQYF.

This clone was seen more than once but under ten times. The CDR3: CASKVGGSYNEQFF. CDR3 nucleotides: TGCGCCAGCAAGGTGGGGGGCTCCTACAATGAGCAGTTCTTC. The chain recombines TRBV5-1 with TRBJ2-1, with D possibly matching TRBD2 (6 bases). The CDR3 covers 14 residues. V dropped 6 bases and J dropped 0 bases, with 10 bases sitting between them. CDR1 and CDR2 (germline): SGHRS, YFSETQ.

The gene calls are TRBV5-4 and TRBJ1-2; tentative D call: TRBD1 (6 bases). Trimming took off 6 bases at V and 4 bases at J, with 16 bases between the two ends. This CDR3 contains 14 residues. Germline V gene lookup returns CDR1 SGHNT and CDR2 YYREEE (reference sequence). The CDR3 region has the DNA TGTGCCAGCACCTTCCGGGAAGGGGGCTATGGCTACACCTTC. This encodes CASTFREGGYGYTF.

The V call is TRBV5-4, the J call TRBJ1-4; 9 bases map to TRBD1. Germline V gene sequence: CDR1 SGHNT, CDR2 YYREEE (reference sequence). The CDR3 runs to 17 residues. The J segment lost 2 bases and the V segment lost 2 bases, leaving 7 bases of the junction unmatched. The CDR3 DNA reads TGTGCCAGCAGCTTAGGGACAGGGTCGTTCACTAATGAAAAACTGTTTTTT. Translation gives CASSLGTGSFTNEKLFF. The full variable domain, with the rest looked up from reference TRBV5-4 and TRBJ1-4, is ETGVTQSPTHLIKTRGQQVTLRCSSQSGHNTVSWYQQALGQGPQFIFQYYREEENGRGNFPPRFSGLQFPNYSSELNVNALELDDSALYLCASSLGTGSFTNEKLFFGSGTQLSVL.

The chain has TRBV7-2 and TRBJ1-1; D is unclear. Trimming removed 3 bases from V and 6 bases from J, with 8 bases in between. CDR3 length equals 12 residues. Germline CDR1 and CDR2: SGHTA and FQGNSA. The CDR3 sequence: CASSFYRAEAFF. For the CDR3, the DNA is TGTGCCAGCAGCTTTTACCGCGCTGAAGCTTTCTTT. The full variable domain, its missing parts supplied by reference TRBV7-2 and TRBJ1-1, is GAGVSQSPSNKVTEKGKDVELRCDPISGHTALYWYRQSLGQGLEFLIYFQGNSAPDKSGLPSDRFSAERTGGSVSTLTIQRTQQEDSAVYLCASSFYRAEAFFGQGTRLTVV.

The V gene is TRBV28, the J gene TRBJ2-1, with 13 bases matching TRBD2. The CDR3 is made up of 15 amino acids. The V gene's germline CDR1 is MDHEN and CDR2 SYDVKM. With 6 bases clipped from V and 7 bases from J, the junction kept 6 bases outside the gene matches. This chain's CDR3 is CASRDSGLAGNEQFF. The CDR3 nucleotides read TGTGCCAGCAGGGACTCGGGACTAGCGGGAAATGAGCAGTTCTTC.

The chain recombines TRBV2 with TRBJ2-3; 10 nucleotides agree with TRBD2. CDR1 is SNHLY and CDR2 is FYNNEI in the germline V gene. This CDR3 is 17 amino acids long. V was pared by 2 bases and J by 2 bases, with 7 bases of the junction left unmatched. The CDR3 spells CASSETELAGVTDTQYF. The CDR3, as DNA: TGTGCCAGCAGTGAAACTGAGCTAGCGGGAGTCACAGATACGCAGTATTTT.

The chain recombines TRBV4-1 with TRBJ2-7, with 12 bases aligning to TRBD2. The CDR3 runs 19 residues. Germline V CDR1 and CDR2: MGHRA, YSYEKL. V shed 0 bases and J 5 bases; nucleotides not matched to a gene: 14. Written as DNA, the CDR3 is TGCGCCAGCAGCCAAGAAAGTCTTCAGACTAGCGGGAGTCGCGACGAGCAGTACTTC. Its translation: CASSQESLQTSGSRDEQYF.